What follows are 8 T cell receptor beta chains derived from one specimen sequenced in a study of shared clonotypes between healthy human individuals. Clones were read by immunoSEQ multiplex PCR, and TCRdb kept only the in-frame ones, dropping some. The sample yields millions of clones, around 95% seen once. Sequencing was performed on naive CD4+ T cells sorted from blood. As for subset: CD45RA+ positively selected. Receptor source: a man aged 18 to 29 in good health.

The chain links TRBV11-3 to TRBJ2-1, with 7 nucleotides matching TRBD1. The CDR3 consists of 18 residues. After removal of 5 bases from V and 8 bases from J, the junction contained 21 bases not matched to a gene. The germline V gene encodes CDR1 SGHNT and CDR2 YENEEA. This chain's CDR3 is CASSMDPPRGSLRYEQFF. DNA for the CDR3: TGTGCCAGCAGCATGGACCCCCCCAGGGGGTCCCTTCGTTATGAGCAGTTCTTC.

The chain joins TRBV7-9 to TRBJ1-2; D perhaps matches TRBD1 (5 bases). The ends were cut back, 2 bases at V and 4 bases at J, with 23 bases in the middle. Germline loops: CDR1 SEHNR, CDR2 FQNEAQ (reference sequence). This CDR3 has 18 residues. DNA of the CDR3: TGTGCCAGCAGCTTAAGTCGGTTGGGGCAGGGTATTCCCTATGGCTACACCTTC. It translates to CASSLSRLGQGIPYGYTF.

The chain joins TRBV18 to TRBJ1-5; no clear D. The V and J ends lost 6 bases and 5 bases respectively, with 11 bases between them. From germline, CDR1 is KGHSH and CDR2 LQKENI. CDR3 size: 13 residues. DNA for the CDR3: TGTGCCAGCTCCCGGGAACGTGATCAGCCCCAGCATTTT. Protein sequence: CASSRERDQPQHF.

The V and J genes are TRBV23-1 and TRBJ2-7; 8 bases fit TRBD2. TRBV23-1 is an ORF, and what it does is uncertain. The CDR3 covers 16 residues. V dropped 0 bases and J dropped 2; count of bases not matched to a gene: 6. The CDR3 nucleotides read TGCGCCAGCAGTCAATCTAGCGGGGTTCCCACCTACGAGCAGTACTTC. As protein: CASSQSSGVPTYEQYF.

Turning to this clone: This CDR3 is also generated by other DNA sequences in the sample. The chain has TRBV5-1 and TRBJ1-2; 7 bases map to TRBD1. V lost 0 bases, J lost 5 bases, and 4 bases stayed unmatched. Germline values: CDR1 SGHRS, CDR2 YFSETQ. The CDR3 is 14 amino acids. CDR3 loop: CASSLETGSYGYTF. The CDR3 nucleotides are TGCGCCAGCAGCTTGGAGACAGGGTCATATGGCTACACCTTC.

Regarding this clone: Other DNA sequences in this specimen translate into the identical CDR3. This chain links TRBV7-9 with TRBJ1-1; D unresolved. The CDR3 consists of 16 residues. Between the trimmed V and J ends, which lost 1 base and 0 bases, there was a span of 12 bases. Germline-derived CDR1 and CDR2 are SEHNR and FQNEAQ (reference sequence). CDR3 bases: TGTGCCAGCAGCTTAGGTCAAGGACTGATGAACACTGAAGCTTTCTTT. Translating gives CASSLGQGLMNTEAFF.

The genes are TRBV5-1 and TRBJ2-7; D may be TRBD2 (6 bases). V dropped 2 bases and J dropped 5 bases, with 17 bases sitting between them. Per the germline V gene, CDR1 is SGHRS and CDR2 is YFSETQ. This CDR3 spans 15 amino acids. The CDR3 loop reads CASSFQGPGVHEQYF. The DNA of the CDR3 is TGCGCCAGCAGCTTCCAGGGACCGGGAGTCCACGAGCAGTACTTC.

Notes on this clone: Other DNA sequences in the sample encode the same CDR3. The chain joins TRBV7-2 to TRBJ2-7; 9 nucleotides agree with TRBD1. The V and J ends lost 5 bases and 2 bases, in that order; junction bases with no gene match: 4. There are 14 residues in the CDR3. CDR1 is SGHTA, CDR2 FQGNSA, per germline. CDR3 sequence: CASSTRQGAYEQYF. The CDR3 DNA follows: TGTGCCAGCAGCACCCGACAGGGGGCCTACGAGCAGTACTTC. The full variable domain, completed using reference TRBV7-2 and TRBJ2-7, is GAGVSQSPSNKVTEKGKDVELRCDPISGHTALYWYRQSLGQGLEFLIYFQGNSAPDKSGLPSDRFSAERTGGSVSTLTIQRTQQEDSAVYLCASSTRQGAYEQYFGPGTRLTVT.